This T cell receptor (beta chain) was retrieved from a study of regulatory T cells in long-lasting Graves disease. Time point meaning: newly diagnosed GD, antithyroid drugs for less than 3 months. Generation of the TCR library employed RNA extracted from PBMCs. Building the TCR beta libraries relied on iRepertoire HTBI primers, and CDR3 regions underwent Arm-PCR. TCRdb called the multiplex PCR reads again in MiXCR, with one record for every CDR3 protein. The data hold 450,000 to 600,000 distinct CDR3 sequences, with 15% to 20% observed a single time. The CDR3 is made up of 16 amino acids. Germline V gene lookup returns CDR1 SGHRS and CDR2 YFSETQ. J lost 4 bases, V lost 0 bases, and 6 bases had no gene match. This clonotype has at least ten counts. This sample was shared with a second study, whose subject was T cells in Graves' hyperthyroidism and ophthalmopathy.

The genes are TRBV5-1 and TRBJ2-7, with TRBD2 identical over 11 bases. The sequence was obtained from a man in his forties with Graves disease. The sequencing here drew on peripheral blood mononuclear cells (PBMCs), taken at new diagnosis, from a patient treated with antithyroid drugs. As DNA, the CDR3 is TGCGCCAGCAGCTTGGCAACTAGCGGGAGTATGTACGAGCAGTACTTC. Residues: CASSLATSGSMYEQYF.